The 23 T cell receptor beta chains presented below share a single source sample, sequenced in a study of blood T cell repertoires in COVID-19. Using immunoSEQ multiplex PCR, the repertoire was profiled, and TCRdb retains in-frame clones only, with some absent. The data contain more than 200,000 clones, about 87% of them singletons. Sequences were obtained from peripheral blood. The receptor source for this set is a man aged 25-40 years with COVID-19, enrolled during active disease.

A note on this clone: The same CDR3 also results from other DNA sequences found in this sample. The J gene is TRBJ2-2, the V gene TRBV7-2; a possible D gene is TRBD1 (5 bases). Trimming pared 2 bases from V and 1 base from J, leaving 8 bases between. Germline V gene lookup returns CDR1 SGHTA and CDR2 FQGNSA. The length of the CDR3 is 15 residues. The chain's CDR3 is CASSLRQGNTGELFF. In nucleotides, the CDR3 is TGTGCCAGCAGCTTAAGGCAGGGGAACACCGGGGAGCTGTTTTTT.

This clone appeared once. This rearrangement joins TRBV28 to TRBJ1-2; TRBD1 matches at 8 bases. With V trimmed by 11 bases and J by 0 bases, 11 bases remained unmatched. The germline CDR1 and CDR2 sequences are MDHEN and SYDVKM. CDR3 length equals 15 residues. The CDR3 DNA follows: TGTGCCGGATCTAACACGGACAGGGCTAACTATGGCTACACCTTC. Protein sequence: CAGSNTDRANYGYTF.

V is TRBV15 and J is TRBJ1-5, with D tentatively TRBD1 (6 bases). Trimming shortened V by 0 bases and J by 1 base, and 13 bases separated the two germline ends. Germline CDR1 is LNHNV and CDR2 is YYDKDF (reference sequence). The CDR3 totals 17 residues. CDR3 nucleotides: TGTGCCACCAGCAGAGATAGGCACAGGGCAAGCAATCAGCCCCAGCATTTT. Translated: CATSRDRHRASNQPQHF.

This chain connects TRBV5-1 to TRBJ1-5; D is possibly TRBD1 (6 bases). V shed 2 bases and J shed 7 bases, with 10 bases lying between them. The CDR3 consists of 13 residues. Germline CDR1 reads SGHRS; CDR2 reads YFSETQ. The CDR3 DNA follows: TGCGCCAGCAGCTTAGAGGGGGGGCAGCCCCAGCATTTT. Amino acids: CASSLEGGQPQHF. Filled out from reference TRBV5-1 and TRBJ1-5, the complete variable domain reads KAGVTQTPRYLIKTRGQQVTLSCSPISGHRSVSWYQQTPGQGLQFLFEYFSETQRNKGNFPGRFSGRQFSNSRSEMNVSTLELGDSALYLCASSLEGGQPQHFGDGTRLSIL.

This rearrangement joins TRBV2 to TRBJ2-7; 8 bases match TRBD1. This CDR3 contains 12 residues. J lost 5 bases, V lost 7 bases, and 4 bases had no gene match. CDR1 is SNHLY and CDR2 is FYNNEI in the germline V gene. The CDR3 DNA reads TGTGCCAGCACGGACAGGGAGGACGAGCAGTACTTC. As protein: CASTDREDEQYF.

The rearrangement uses TRBV19 and TRBJ2-2; 9 positions agree with TRBD1. This CDR3 region has 14 residues. Germline V gene sequence: CDR1 LNHDA, CDR2 SQIVND (reference sequence). V trimming: 6 bases; J trimming: 9 bases; junction bases outside the gene matches: 8. The CDR3 DNA follows: TGTGCCAGTAGCCGGGACAGGGCGGTCCGGGAGCTGTTTTTT. This translates into CASSRDRAVRELFF.

The V call is TRBV13, the J call TRBJ2-7; 7 nucleotides agree with TRBD2. Per the germline V gene, CDR1 is PRHDT and CDR2 is FYEKMQ (reference sequence). This CDR3 region has 16 residues. Trimming took 5 bases from V and 2 from J; bases not matched to a gene: 12. Written as DNA, the CDR3 is TGTGCCAGCAGCCCGCCGGGCGGGAGAGGAGCCTACGAGCAGTACTTC. This translates into CASSPPGGRGAYEQYF.

This chain links TRBV7-3 with TRBJ2-4; a weak D match, TRBD2 (6 bases). V lost 5 bases to trimming and J lost 5 bases, with 13 bases between them. Germline lookup yields CDR1 SGHTA and CDR2 FQGTGA. The CDR3 runs to 14 residues. The CDR3 loop reads CASSMGGSENIQYF. The CDR3 DNA is TGTGCCAGCAGCATGGGAGGATCCGAAAACATTCAGTACTTC.

This clone was counted a single time. The V and J genes are TRBV6-5 and TRBJ2-1, with a possible D match to TRBD2 (6 bases). The CDR3 length is 15 residues. The V and J ends lost 7 bases and 0 bases respectively, with 13 bases between them. Germline assignment: CDR1 MNHEY and CDR2 SVGAGI. CDR3 nucleotide sequence: TGTGCCAGCACCGCGGGACTGAGCTCCTACAATGAGCAGTTCTTC. Translated: CASTAGLSSYNEQFF.

The chain has TRBV4-2 and TRBJ2-1; 7 nucleotides line up with TRBD1. Germline trimming cut 4 bases from V and 12 bases from J; bases unmatched to any gene: 18. There are 16 residues in the CDR3. Germline-derived CDR1 and CDR2 are LGHNA and YNFKEQ. This chain's CDR3 is CASSPTGQGVGPGQFF. The CDR3, as DNA: TGTGCCAGCAGCCCGACGGGGCAGGGGGTGGGCCCCGGGCAGTTCTTC.

The chain joins TRBV19 to TRBJ2-7; 8 nucleotides match TRBD2. Germline loops: CDR1 LNHDA, CDR2 SQIVND (reference sequence). V lost 3 bases, J lost 3 bases, and 4 bases stayed unmatched. The CDR3 spans 14 residues. For the CDR3, the DNA is TGTGCCAGTAGTATGGTCAGCGGGAGCTACGAGCAGTACTTC. Translation gives CASSMVSGSYEQYF. The full variable domain, with the rest looked up from reference TRBV19 and TRBJ2-7, is DGGITQSPKYLFRKEGQNVTLSCEQNLNHDAMYWYRQDPGQGLRLIYYSQIVNDFQKGDIAEGYSVSREKKESFPLTVTSAQKNPTAFYLCASSMVSGSYEQYFGPGTRLTVT.

This clone showed up just once. The chain employs TRBV4-3 and TRBJ2-1; 10 bases align to TRBD1. V dropped 3 bases and J dropped 5; count of bases not matched to a gene: 4. This CDR3 region has 15 residues. Germline V gene sequence: CDR1 LGHNA, CDR2 YSLEER. CDR3: CASSHRDRGNNEQFF. The CDR3 region has the DNA TGCGCCAGCAGCCATCGGGACAGGGGTAACAATGAGCAGTTCTTC.

The chain is built from TRBV28 and TRBJ1-5; D is uncertain. V lost 6 bases and J lost 3, with 9 bases in between. This CDR3 has 13 amino acids. From germline, CDR1 is MDHEN and CDR2 SYDVKM. The chain's CDR3 is CASRGSNNQPQHF. DNA for the CDR3: TGTGCCAGCAGGGGGAGTAACAATCAGCCCCAGCATTTT.

This sequence joins TRBV5-1 and TRBJ2-4; tentative D call: TRBD1 (6 bases). V lost 0 bases and J 6 bases, leaving 16 bases between the germline ends. Germline CDR1 reads SGHRS; CDR2 reads YFSETQ. The CDR3 length is 16 residues. The CDR3 DNA is TGCGCCAGCAGCTTGGCCCCAGGGGACGTTGGAAACATTCAGTACTTC. Translated: CASSLAPGDVGNIQYF.

This rearrangement joins TRBV7-2 to TRBJ1-6, with 8 bases matching TRBD1. Unmatched junction bases numbered 11, after V lost 2 bases and J lost 5 bases. The CDR3 consists of 18 residues. CDR1 is SGHTA, CDR2 FQGNSA, per germline. CDR3 loop: CASSLSRTGFWNNSPLHF. CDR3 in DNA: TGTGCCAGCAGCTTAAGTAGGACAGGGTTTTGGAATAATTCACCCCTCCACTTT.

V usage is TRBV9 and J usage is TRBJ2-1, with D perhaps matching TRBD2 (5 bases). V lost 4 bases, J lost 10 bases, and 21 bases lay in between. This CDR3 spans 15 amino acids. From germline, CDR1 is SGDLS and CDR2 YYNGEE. Written as DNA, the CDR3 is TGTGCCAGCAGCCGGACGGGATCTTCTCCCAGGGAGCAGTTCTTC. It translates to CASSRTGSSPREQFF.

V gene TRBV18 combines with J gene TRBJ2-6, with 9 positions matching TRBD1. V shed 2 bases and J 2 bases; nucleotides not matched to a gene: 1. The germline CDR1 and CDR2 sequences are KGHSH and LQKENI. The CDR3 loop spans 16 amino acids. CDR3 coding DNA: TGTGCCAGCTCACCAACAGGGGGCGCTGGGGCCAACGTCCTGACTTTC. Its translation: CASSPTGGAGANVLTF.

V gene TRBV7-9 combines with J gene TRBJ1-1; 7 bases are shared with TRBD1. The length of the CDR3 is 14 residues. Germline lookup yields CDR1 SEHNR and CDR2 FQNEAQ (reference sequence). Losses at the gene ends were 3 bases for V and 4 bases for J; bases not matched to a gene: 5. CDR3 loop: CASSFKDRTTEAFF. The CDR3 bases are TGTGCCAGCAGCTTTAAGGACAGGACCACTGAAGCTTTCTTT.

The chain joins TRBV27 to TRBJ2-2; 8 bases line up with TRBD1. V shed 6 bases, J shed 10 bases, and the junction held 7 bases outside the gene matches. The CDR3 is 13 residues long. Germline V lookup: CDR1 MNHEY, CDR2 SMNVEV (reference sequence). The CDR3 DNA sequence: TGTGCCAGCAGGTCGACAGGGGTTGAGGAGCTGTTTTTT. Its protein product is CASRSTGVEELFF.

This clone has only one observation. The CDR3 region has the DNA TGTGCCAGCAGTTACCGCTTGACAGGTAGTACTGAAGCTTTCTTT. This codes for CASSYRLTGSTEAFF. The V call is TRBV6-2 or TRBV6-3, the J call TRBJ1-1, with D perhaps matching TRBD1 (6 bases). The CDR3 runs 15 residues. CDR1 and CDR2 (germline): MNHEY, SVGEGT. Trimming cost V 2 bases and J 5 bases, with 15 bases left between them.

V and J are TRBV19 and TRBJ2-1; 10 nucleotides align to TRBD1. Losses at the gene ends were 10 bases for V and 2 bases for J; bases not matched to a gene: 11. The CDR3 runs 16 residues. The germline V gene has CDR1 LNHDA and CDR2 SQIVND (reference sequence). The CDR3 coding sequence is TGTGCCACAACCCAGACAGGGGGCAGGGCCTACAATGAGCAGTTCTTC. As protein: CATTQTGGRAYNEQFF.

This chain joins TRBV6-1 and TRBJ1-6, with 9 bases lining up with TRBD1. The J segment lost 9 bases and the V segment lost 1 base, leaving 4 bases of the junction unmatched. The germline V gene has CDR1 MNHNS and CDR2 SASEGT. CDR3 length: 15 amino acids. CDR3 nucleotide sequence: TGTGCCAGCAGTGAAGTTGGACAGGGGTCTTCACCCCTCCACTTT. It specifies CASSEVGQGSSPLHF.

This chain uses TRBV20-1 with TRBJ1-6, with 8 bases matching TRBD1. The CDR3 runs 14 residues. Germline V lookup: CDR1 DFQATT, CDR2 SNEGSKA (reference sequence). V gave up 3 bases and J gave up 11 bases; unmatched junction bases: 9. CDR3 DNA sequence: TGCAGTGCTAGTACGCAGGGGGCGCTTCCACCCCTCCACTTT. It codes for CSASTQGALPPLHF.